Shown below are 7 T cell receptor beta chains from a single sample sequenced in a study of T cell clonality in common variable immunodeficiency. Findings of the study overall: In common variable immunodeficiency, TCR beta chains reportedly carried fewer deletions and N-nucleotide insertions.

Sequencing used immunoSEQ multiplex PCR; TCRdb keeps in-frame clones, though not all of them. Altogether roughly 20,000 clones were found in the sample, and no singletons occur. Their target antigens are unknown. Sequencing was done on a sample of peripheral blood mononuclear cells. The receptors were gathered from a human donor with common variable immunodeficiency.

In its sample, this clone was seen a few times. The CDR3 end is not reached by the read, which stops 3 residues before it; the germline J gene fills it in. This chain connects TRBV5-1 to TRBJ1-1, with TRBD1 matching over 9 bases. In germline, CDR1 is SGHRS, CDR2 YFSETQ. With V trimmed by 4 bases and J by 3 bases, 7 bases remained unmatched. The CDR3 is made up of 15 amino acids. The CDR3 DNA, read in part, is TGCGCCAGCAGCCTAGGGACAGGGTGGGACACTGAA. It translates to CASSLGTGWDTE. From start to end, the CDR3 is CASSLGTGWDTEAFF.

Turning to this clone: The sequenced fragment ends 3 residues before the CDR3 boundary, so the rest is inferred from the germline J gene. The J gene is TRBJ1-2, the V gene TRBV6-2 or TRBV6-3; TRBD1 matches 7 bases. The CDR3 length is 15 residues. Trimming removed 6 bases from V and 7 bases from J; junction bases left unmatched: 14. Per the germline V gene, CDR1 is MNHEY and CDR2 is SVGEGT. The CDR3 DNA, read in part, is TGTGCCAGCAGACAGACAGGGCACCTGATCTCTGGC. This encodes CASRQTGHLISG. The CDR3 as a whole reads CASRQTGHLISGYTF.

This clone appeared a few times. From the germline J gene comes the end of the CDR3, since the read stops 3 residues before it. The chain combines TRBV18 with TRBJ1-1; 9 bases align to TRBD1. CDR1 is KGHSH, CDR2 LQKENI, per germline. V shed 0 bases, J shed 6 bases, and the junction held 5 bases outside the gene matches. The CDR3 extends over 15 amino acids. The CDR3 loop is CASSPPTGGRPEAFF. Partial CDR3 DNA: TGTGCCAGCTCACCACCGACAGGGGGTCGGCCTGAA.

There are a few counts of this clone. The CDR3 end is not reached by the read, which stops 3 residues before it; the germline J gene fills it in. The chain couples TRBV7-2 to TRBJ2-1; 10 bases fit TRBD2. Trimming removed 0 bases from V and 4 bases from J; junction bases left unmatched: 6. CDR1 is SGHTA, CDR2 FQGNSA, per germline. CDR3 length equals 17 residues. CDR3 sequence reads: CASSLASKGLAYNEQFF. Incomplete CDR3 DNA: TGTGCCAGCAGCTTAGCTTCCAAGGGACTAGCGTACAATGAG.

As for this clone: The CDR3 is cut off 3 residues early in the read; its end comes from the germline J gene. This chain connects TRBV5-1 to TRBJ1-3; D unresolved. Trimming left V 1 base short and J 4 bases short, with 6 bases between. The germline V gene has CDR1 SGHRS and CDR2 YFSETQ. The CDR3 covers 13 residues. The DNA read from the CDR3 is TGCGCCAGCAGCTTGTCCCCAGGAAACACC. This translates into CASSLSPGNT. The complete CDR3 sequence is CASSLSPGNTIYF.

This clone was seen a few times. With the read ending 3 residues before the CDR3 end, the germline J gene is used to fill in that end. This chain links TRBV19 with TRBJ2-7; D not resolved. This CDR3 has 11 residues. Germline assignment: CDR1 LNHDA and CDR2 SQIVND (reference sequence). Deletions cut 7 bases from V and 2 bases from J, with 6 bases between. The sequenced CDR3 bases are TGTGCCAGTACCGCGGCCTACGAG. Amino acids: CASTAAYE. The entire CDR3 sequence reads CASTAAYEQYF.

This clone was observed at least ten times. Coverage ceases 3 residues before the CDR3 finishes, and the germline J gene fills in the end. This chain joins TRBV5-1 and TRBJ2-2, with 11 nucleotides matching TRBD2. The CDR3 totals 16 residues. V lost 4 bases and J lost 7; bases outside the gene matches: 9. Germline V gene sequence: CDR1 SGHRS, CDR2 YFSETQ. CDR3 DNA, as far as it was read: TGCGCCAGCAGCCAAACTCTAGCGGGAGGTAACGGGGAG. It specifies CASSQTLAGGNGE. The entire CDR3 protein reads CASSQTLAGGNGELFF.